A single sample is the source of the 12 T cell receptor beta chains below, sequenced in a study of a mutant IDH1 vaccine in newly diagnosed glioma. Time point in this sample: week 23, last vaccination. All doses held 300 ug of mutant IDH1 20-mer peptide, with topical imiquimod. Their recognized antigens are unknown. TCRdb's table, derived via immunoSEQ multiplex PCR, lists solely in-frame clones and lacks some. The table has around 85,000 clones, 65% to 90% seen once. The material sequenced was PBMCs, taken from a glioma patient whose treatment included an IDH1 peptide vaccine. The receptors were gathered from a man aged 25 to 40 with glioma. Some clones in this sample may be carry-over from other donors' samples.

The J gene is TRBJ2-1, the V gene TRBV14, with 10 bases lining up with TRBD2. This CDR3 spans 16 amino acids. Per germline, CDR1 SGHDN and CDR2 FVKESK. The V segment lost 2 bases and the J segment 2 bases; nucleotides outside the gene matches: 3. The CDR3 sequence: CASSQRSGRPYNEQFF. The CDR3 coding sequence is TGTGCCAGCAGCCAACGTAGCGGGAGGCCCTACAATGAGCAGTTCTTC.

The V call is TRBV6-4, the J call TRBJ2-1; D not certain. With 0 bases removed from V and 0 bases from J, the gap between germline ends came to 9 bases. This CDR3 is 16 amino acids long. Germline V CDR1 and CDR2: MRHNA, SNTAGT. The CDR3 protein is CASSDSVENSYNEQFF. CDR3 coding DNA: TGTGCCAGCAGTGACTCGGTCGAGAACTCCTACAATGAGCAGTTCTTC.

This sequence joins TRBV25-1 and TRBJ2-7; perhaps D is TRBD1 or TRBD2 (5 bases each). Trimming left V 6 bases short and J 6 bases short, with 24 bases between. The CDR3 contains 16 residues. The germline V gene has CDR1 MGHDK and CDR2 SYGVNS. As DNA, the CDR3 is TGTGCCAGCAGCATTTTGACCCGCGGGCAGGGCGTCGAGCAGTACTTC. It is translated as CASSILTRGQGVEQYF.

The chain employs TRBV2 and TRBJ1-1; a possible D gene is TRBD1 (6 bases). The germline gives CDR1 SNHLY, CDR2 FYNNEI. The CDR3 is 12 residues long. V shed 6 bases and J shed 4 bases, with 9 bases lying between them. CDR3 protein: CASREQGTEAFF. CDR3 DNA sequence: TGTGCCAGCAGGGAACAGGGCACTGAAGCTTTCTTT.

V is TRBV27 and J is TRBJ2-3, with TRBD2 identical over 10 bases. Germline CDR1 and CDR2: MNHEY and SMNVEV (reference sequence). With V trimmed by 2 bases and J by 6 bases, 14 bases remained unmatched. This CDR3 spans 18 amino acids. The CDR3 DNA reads TGTGCCAGCAGTTTACGGGGATCCGCTAGCGGGAGACGGGATACGCAGTATTTT. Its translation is CASSLRGSASGRRDTQYF.

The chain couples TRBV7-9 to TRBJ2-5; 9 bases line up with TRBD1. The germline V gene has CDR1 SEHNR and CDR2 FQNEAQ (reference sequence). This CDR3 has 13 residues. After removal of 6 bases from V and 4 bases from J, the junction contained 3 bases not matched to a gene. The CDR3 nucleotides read TGTGCCAGCAGTTCGGACAGGGGAGAGACCCAGTACTTC. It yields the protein CASSSDRGETQYF.

The chain's CDR3 is CASRQGLAGNTGELFF. CDR3 in DNA: TGTGCCAGCAGACAAGGACTAGCGGGGAACACCGGGGAGCTGTTTTTT. V is TRBV7-2 and J is TRBJ2-2; 11 nucleotides align to TRBD2. CDR1 is SGHTA and CDR2 is FQGNSA in the germline V gene. The CDR3 runs 16 residues. Trimming removed 6 bases from V and 1 base from J; junction bases left unmatched: 4.

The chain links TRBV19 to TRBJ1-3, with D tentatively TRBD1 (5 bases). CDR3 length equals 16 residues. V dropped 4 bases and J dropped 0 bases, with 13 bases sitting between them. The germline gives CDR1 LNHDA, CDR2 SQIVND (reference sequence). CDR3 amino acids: CASSNWDGDSGNTIYF. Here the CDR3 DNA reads TGTGCCAGTAGTAATTGGGACGGGGACTCTGGAAACACCATATATTTT.

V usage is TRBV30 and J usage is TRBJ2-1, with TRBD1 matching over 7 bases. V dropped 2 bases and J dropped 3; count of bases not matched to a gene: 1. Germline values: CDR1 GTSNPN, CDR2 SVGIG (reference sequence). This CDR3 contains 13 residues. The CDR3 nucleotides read TGTGCCTGGAGTCGGGACAGCTACAATGAGCAGTTCTTC. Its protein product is CAWSRDSYNEQFF. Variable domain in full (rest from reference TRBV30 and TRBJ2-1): SQTIHQWPATLVQPVGSPLSLECTVEGTSNPNLYWYRQAAGRGLQLLFYSVGIGQISSEVPQNLSASRPQDRQFILSSKKLLLSDSGFYLCAWSRDSYNEQFFGPGTRLTVL.

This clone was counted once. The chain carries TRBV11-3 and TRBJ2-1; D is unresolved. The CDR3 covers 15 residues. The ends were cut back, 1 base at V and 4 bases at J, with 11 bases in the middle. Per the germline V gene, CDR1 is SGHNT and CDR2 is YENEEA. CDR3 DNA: TGTGCCAGCAGCTTAGGTGGTAAACTATACAATGAGCAGTTCTTC. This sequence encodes CASSLGGKLYNEQFF. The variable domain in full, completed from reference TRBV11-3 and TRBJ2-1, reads EAGVVQSPRYKIIEKKQPVAFWCNPISGHNTLYWYLQNLGQGPELLIRYENEEAVDDSQLPKDRFSAERLKGVDSTLKIQPAELGDSAVYLCASSLGGKLYNEQFFGPGTRLTVL.

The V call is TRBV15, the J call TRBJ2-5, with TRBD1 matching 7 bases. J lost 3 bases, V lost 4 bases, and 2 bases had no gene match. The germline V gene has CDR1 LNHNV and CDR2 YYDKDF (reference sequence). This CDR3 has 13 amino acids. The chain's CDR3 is CATSIGGKETQYF. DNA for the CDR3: TGTGCCACCAGCATAGGGGGCAAAGAGACCCAGTACTTC.

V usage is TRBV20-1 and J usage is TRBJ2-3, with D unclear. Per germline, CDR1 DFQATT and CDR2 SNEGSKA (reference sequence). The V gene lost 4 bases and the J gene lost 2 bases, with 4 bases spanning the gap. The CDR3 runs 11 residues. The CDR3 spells CSATYTDTQYF. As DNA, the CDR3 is TGCAGTGCTACCTACACAGATACGCAGTATTTT.